This T cell receptor beta chain was identified in a study of T cell responses to AZD1222 COVID-19 vaccine. Findings of the study overall: All repertoire sampling was performed exclusively after the peak T cell response. With dominance at 160-218 and 743-854, vaccine-associated CD4 TCRs spanned spike. Clonal diversity may have been underestimated, and the donors were mostly white British, with more females than males. Spike-specific TCR depth and breadth grew after two AZD1222 doses.

Between the trimmed V and J ends, which lost 0 bases and 8 bases, there was a span of 15 bases. The germline V gene encodes CDR1 SGDLS and CDR2 YYNGEE. The CDR3 length is 15 residues. The protocol was immunoSEQ multiplex PCR, while the TCRdb copy is restricted to in-frame clones and leaves out a portion. The table lists just under 75,000 clones, around 80% of them singletons. This clone was observed a few times. The antigen is not known. The clonotype comes from an adult who received the AZD1222 COVID-19 vaccine. Sequencing was performed on peripheral blood, taken 28 days after the second AZD1222 dose. The rearrangement joins TRBV9 to TRBJ2-1; possibly TRBD2 for D (6 bases). The CDR3 region is CASSVAGVPPHEQFF. CDR3 nucleotides: TGTGCCAGCAGCGTAGCGGGGGTCCCCCCTCATGAGCAGTTCTTC. Drawing the rest from reference TRBV9 and TRBJ2-1, the complete variable domain is DSGVTQTPKHLITATGQRVTLRCSPRSGDLSVYWYQQSLDQGLQFLIQYYNGEERAKGNILERFSAQQFPDLHSELNLSSLELGDSALYFCASSVAGVPPHEQFFGPGTRLTVL.